The sequence of this T cell receptor (beta chain) was determined in a study of vaccination and CD4 T cells after COVID-19. Overall study: SARS-CoV-2 had been detected by nasal swab PCR in convalescent patients; about ten were mild, one severe. Six males and four females constituted the convalescent cohort, two of whom were Hispanic.

A note on this clonotype: Its target is unknown.

TCRdb itself ran the PCR reads through MiXCR, one entry per CDR3 protein. The sample has 15,000 to 20,000 distinct CDR3 sequences; less than 80% are singletons. Per the germline V gene, CDR1 is LGHNA and CDR2 is YSLEER. The CDR3 sequence is 16 residues long. The V gene end was trimmed by 3 bases and the J gene end by 2 bases; junction bases not matched to a gene: 5. Study conclusions and caveats: Spike mono-reactivity was evident in 304 of the 307 vaccine-specific clones derived from convalescent patients. Relatively few convalescent patients were studied; early post-infection timepoints were not included.

This chain links TRBV4-3 with TRBJ2-2, with 8 positions matching TRBD1. This receptor was taken from a human donor who had recovered from COVID-19. Sample: CD4+ T cells from blood, taken before SARS-CoV-2 vaccination. CDR3 region: CASSHTGTGNTGELFF. The DNA for the CDR3 is TGCGCCAGCAGCCATACCGGGACAGGAAACACCGGGGAGCTGTTTTTT.